These T cell receptor beta chains were read from a single sample in a study of blood T cell repertoires in COVID-19. Libraries were prepared by immunoSEQ multiplex PCR; TCRdb keeps only in-frame clonotypes and omits some of them. This sample has about 270,000 clones, with around 90% found just once. Input material: peripheral blood. These receptors originate from a man over 45 with acute or convalescent COVID-19. Each CDR3 is given with its conserved first and last residue. The D gene is left open where the match is weak. Clone size is shown for a subset of rows, as once, few, many or a class of expanded clone.

d_call clone_size j_call v_call cdr3_nt cdr3_aa
NA NA TRBJ1-3 TRBV2 TGTGCCAGCAAGGGTGGGGAGTCTGGAAACACCATATATTTT CASKGGESGNTIYF
NA NA TRBJ1-2 TRBV6-1 TGTGCCAGCAGTGAAAGGGGTCAGAATGATGGCTACACCTTC CASSERGQNDGYTF
TRBD1 NA TRBJ2-2 TRBV7-3 TGTGCCAGCAGTTCGGGACAGGCGAGCACCGGGGAGCTGTTTTTT CASSSGQASTGELFF
NA NA TRBJ2-7 TRBV19 TGTGCCAGTAGTCCTCGGGTGTCCTCCTACGAGCAGTACTTC CASSPRVSSYEQYF
NA NA TRBJ1-6 TRBV2 TGTGCCAGCACGTACGGGGGGAGGCATAATTCACCCCTCCACTTT CASTYGGRHNSPLHF
NA NA TRBJ2-1 TRBV18 TGTGCCAGCTCACCTGGCACTAGAAGCAATGAGCAGTTCTTC CASSPGTRSNEQFF
NA NA TRBJ1-4 TRBV3-1/TRBV3-2 TGTGCCAGCAGCCAGGGGGGGCGGTCTAATGAAAAACTGTTTTTT CASSQGGRSNEKLFF
NA NA TRBJ2-2 TRBV5-4 TGTGCCAGCAGCAGGGAAGGGGTCGGGGAGCTGTTTTTT CASSREGVGELFF
NA NA TRBJ2-5 TRBV5-6 TGTGCCAGCAGCCTCCCGTTCCGCGACCCCCGGGAACAAGAGACCCAGTACTTC CASSLPFRDPREQETQYF
TRBD1 NA TRBJ1-2 TRBV7-2 TGTGCCAGCAGCGCGGGGACAGGCTATGGCTACACCTTC CASSAGTGYGYTF
TRBD2 few TRBJ2-5 TRBV5-1 TGCGCCAGCAGCCTTGCCGGGCGGGGGGGCGATGAGACCCAGTACTTC CASSLAGRGGDETQYF
TRBD2 NA TRBJ2-3 TRBV5-1 TGCGCCAGCAGCTTCTCCGGGACTAGCGGGGGGATGACAGATACGCAGTATTTT CASSFSGTSGGMTDTQYF
NA NA TRBJ1-3 TRBV4-2 TGTGCCAGCAGCCAAGAGCTTAACGGGTGGGGAAACACCATATATTTT CASSQELNGWGNTIYF
TRBD1 NA TRBJ2-2 TRBV19 TGTGCCAGTAGCGGGACAGGGGGCACCGGGGAGCTGTTTTTT CASSGTGGTGELFF
NA NA TRBJ2-5 TRBV3-1/TRBV3-2 TGTGCCAGCAGCCACGGCGGGCCGGAGACCCAGTACTTC CASSHGGPETQYF
TRBD1 NA TRBJ1-2 TRBV7-9 TGTGCCAGCAGCTCATCGACAGGGGCTAACTATGGCTACACCTTC CASSSSTGANYGYTF
NA once TRBJ2-5 TRBV6-5 TGTGCCAGCAGTCAAACAGGGCTAGAGACCCAGTACTTC CASSQTGLETQYF
TRBD1 NA TRBJ2-2 TRBV11-2 TGTGCCAGCAGCCCGGACAGGGGCACCGGGGAGCTGTTTTTT CASSPDRGTGELFF
TRBD1 once TRBJ2-7 TRBV3-1/TRBV3-2 TGTGCCAGCAGCCAAGATCTTGTGGGATCCGGGACAGGGGGCTACGAGCAGTACTTC CASSQDLVGSGTGGYEQYF
NA few TRBJ1-1 TRBV7-5 TGTGCCAGAAGCGAACAGGACAGGGGTCGGGACACTGAAGCTTTCTTT CARSEQDRGRDTEAFF
TRBD1 NA TRBJ1-2 TRBV27 TGTGCCAGCAGTCCCAGGGGGGTCTATGGCTACACCTTC CASSPRGVYGYTF
NA NA TRBJ1-3 TRBV11-2 TGTGCCAGCAGCTTAGAGGGCCAGGGTGGAAACACCATATATTTT CASSLEGQGGNTIYF
TRBD1 NA TRBJ1-1 TRBV6-4 TGTGCCAGAAATCGGGACAGGGGGAGGACTGAAGCTTTCTTT CARNRDRGRTEAFF
TRBD2 NA TRBJ2-1 TRBV2 TGTGCCAGCAGCACCGGGACTAGCGGGGGGGCCGGGCAGTTCTTC CASSTGTSGGAGQFF